The present T cell receptor beta chain was sequenced within a study of shared T cell receptors in the human thymus. This CDR3 is 16 amino acids long. Losses at the gene ends were 5 bases for V and 3 bases for J; bases not matched to a gene: 8. Germline V gene lookup returns CDR1 SGHAT and CDR2 FQNNGV. Clones were read by immunoSEQ multiplex PCR, and TCRdb kept only the in-frame ones, dropping some. The sample has approximately 760,000 clones; approximately 85% are singletons. The data were also submitted as part of a second study, on human thymus T cells. That source notes: Donors were healthy Finnish babies undergoing corrective operations for congenital heart defects. Resections from corrective heart surgery provided thymus tissue. It looked as if thymic and blood repertoires used V and J genes in a biased way. Highly overlapping thymic repertoires among unrelated individuals were reported in related research.

The J gene is TRBJ2-1, the V gene TRBV11-2, with 9 bases matching TRBD2. The sequenced sample consisted of thymocytes. The source is a girl under two years old with a congenital heart defect. The CDR3: CASSPWGSGGYNEQFF. The CDR3 region has the DNA TGTGCCAGCAGCCCCTGGGGTAGCGGGGGCTACAATGAGCAGTTCTTC. Full variable domain (outside the CDR3, taken from reference TRBV11-2 and TRBJ2-1): EAGVAQSPRYKIIEKRQSVAFWCNPISGHATLYWYQQILGQGPKLLIQFQNNGVVDDSQLPKDRFSAERLKGVDSTLKIQPAKLEDSAVYLCASSPWGSGGYNEQFFGPGTRLTVL.